A selection of T cell receptor beta chains follows, all from one sample in a study of beta chain features in type 1 diabetes. TCRdb's table, derived via immunoSEQ multiplex PCR, lists solely in-frame clones and lacks some. The data contain about 240,000 clones, approximately 15% of them seen just once; the ten biggest clones take up about 0.018%. Sequencing was performed on naive CD4+ T cells from blood. These receptors were obtained from a young man with type 1 diabetes. Both conserved end residues are part of each CDR3. Each record gives: V gene, D gene, clone size, J gene, CDR3 DNA, CDR3 protein. A D gene is named only where the DNA matches it firmly. Size values are once, few and many counts, or a class for expanded clones, and some rows have none.

>TRBV5-1|TRBD1|.|TRBJ2-7
TGCGCCAGCAAACTATCGATGACAGGGAACGACGAGCAGTACTTC
CASKLSMTGNDEQYF
>TRBV30|.|.|TRBJ1-2
TGTGCCTGGAGTGTACGGGATAACTATGGCTACACCTTC
CAWSVRDNYGYTF
>TRBV4-1|.|.|TRBJ1-3
TGCGCCAGCAGCCAAGATGGCAGGTTAAGCTCTGGAAACACCATATATTTT
CASSQDGRLSSGNTIYF
>TRBV27|.|few|TRBJ1-5
TGTGCCAGCAGTCCGGACCGACAGATAAATCAGCCCCAGCATTTT
CASSPDRQINQPQHF
>TRBV30|.|few|TRBJ2-6
TGTGCCTGGAGTGGAGGGATCTCTGGGGCCAACGTCCTGACTTTC
CAWSGGISGANVLTF
>TRBV6-1|.|.|TRBJ1-3
TGTGCCAGCAGCGAGAGAGAGGGAAGCAGAAACACCATATATTTT
CASSEREGSRNTIYF
>TRBV7-2|TRBD1|few|TRBJ2-7
TGTGCCAGCAGCTCCCGGGACAGTTCCTACGAGCAGTACTTC
CASSSRDSSYEQYF
>TRBV19|.|few|TRBJ2-1
TGTGCCAGTACCCCCCGGGGGTCCTACAATGAGCAGTTCTTC
CASTPRGSYNEQFF
>TRBV5-4|.|few|TRBJ1-2
TGTGCCAGCAGCTTTACAGGGAAGCTAAGATATGGCTACACCTTC
CASSFTGKLRYGYTF
>TRBV27|.|.|TRBJ2-5
TGTGCCAGCAGTCCGACAGGTTCGGGGGAGACCCAGTACTTC
CASSPTGSGETQYF
>TRBV7-2|.|.|TRBJ1-5
TGTGCCAGCAGCTTAGGAGGGTTTAGCAATCAGCCCCAGCATTTT
CASSLGGFSNQPQHF
>TRBV5-6|TRBD1|few|TRBJ2-7
TGTGCCAGCAGCTCGGGACAGGGAAGGTCCTACGAGCAGTACTTC
CASSSGQGRSYEQYF
>TRBV29-1|TRBD1|.|TRBJ1-1
TGCAGCGTTGGGCGGGACAGGGGCGAGAACACTGAAGCTTTCTTT
CSVGRDRGENTEAFF
>TRBV4-1|TRBD2|.|TRBJ2-3
TGCGCCAGCAGCCAACGACTAGCGGGGCCTGATACGCAGTATTTT
CASSQRLAGPDTQYF
>TRBV7-9|TRBD1|few|TRBJ1-2
TGTGCCAGCAGCCGGGGACAGGGGGCTTCTAGTGGCTACACCTTC
CASSRGQGASSGYTF
>TRBV7-6|.|.|TRBJ2-2
TGTGCCAGCAGCCGGGAGTCCGGGGAGCTGTTTTTT
CASSRESGELFF
>TRBV7-2|TRBD2|.|TRBJ2-2
TGTGCCAGCAGCTCTCGCCGACTAGCGGGTCGGGGCGGGGAGCTGTTTTTT
CASSSRRLAGRGGELFF
>TRBV5-4|.|.|TRBJ2-1
TGTGCCAGCAGCCCGGACTCGTACAATGAGCAGTTCTTC
CASSPDSYNEQFF
>TRBV7-9|TRBD2|few|TRBJ2-7
TGTGCCAGCGGACTAGCGGGAGGTTACGAGCAGTACTTC
CASGLAGGYEQYF
>TRBV29-1|TRBD2|.|TRBJ2-7
TGCAGCGTTGAAGCTCCGGGACTATATTACGAGCAGTACTTC
CSVEAPGLYYEQYF
>TRBV30|.|.|TRBJ1-1
TGTGCCAGGAACAGGGTTACCACTGAAGCTTTCTTT
CARNRVTTEAFF
>TRBV2|.|.|TRBJ1-5
TGTGCCAGCAGTGCCAGGGCCGAGCCCCAGCATTTT
CASSARAEPQHF
>TRBV5-4|.|few|TRBJ2-1
TGTGCCAGCAGCTTAAGGGGAGGTGAGCAGTTCTTC
CASSLRGGEQFF
>TRBV10-1|TRBD2|few|TRBJ2-5
TGCGCCAGCAGTAGAGCGGGGGTTTCAGAGACCCAGTACTTC
CASSRAGVSETQYF
>TRBV7-9|.|.|TRBJ1-2
TGTGCCAGCAGCATACAGGAAGGGCATGGCTACACCTTC
CASSIQEGHGYTF
>TRBV7-9|TRBD1|.|TRBJ1-2
TGTGCCAGCAGCACACAGACAGGGGGCTACACCTTC
CASSTQTGGYTF
>TRBV7-2|.|.|TRBJ2-7
TGTGCCAGCAACAAAGGGCTGGGGCAATACGAGCAGTACTTC
CASNKGLGQYEQYF
>TRBV12-5|TRBD1|.|TRBJ2-2
TGTGCTAGTGGTTTGGTACGGGGACAGAGCTACCTGAACACCGGGGAGCTGTTTTTT
CASGLVRGQSYLNTGELFF
>TRBV27|TRBD2|few|TRBJ2-1
TGTGCCAGCAGCCGGACTAGCGGGGCGAGAGAGCAGTTCTTC
CASSRTSGAREQFF
>TRBV6-1|TRBD1|few|TRBJ1-4
TGTGCCAGCAGTGGATCGACAGGGGGCAGGAGTACTAATGAAAAACTGTTTTTT
CASSGSTGGRSTNEKLFF
>TRBV29-1|.|.|TRBJ2-5
.
CSVGRGTGWYF
>TRBV12-5|TRBD2|few|TRBJ2-1
TGTGCTAGTGGTTTGAGACTAGCGGACTCCTACAATGAGCAGTTCTTC
CASGLRLADSYNEQFF
>TRBV30|.|.|TRBJ1-2
TGTGCCTGGTCGAAATCAGGAACCGCGGGGGGCTACACCTTC
CAWSKSGTAGGYTF
>TRBV7-2|.|.|TRBJ1-5
TGTGCCAGCAGCTTAGACACGGGACACATTCAGCCCCAGCATTTT
CASSLDTGHIQPQHF
>TRBV7-9|TRBD2|.|TRBJ2-7
TGTGCCAGCAGCTCCGGGACTAGCGGGAGGTACGAGCAGTACTTC
CASSSGTSGRYEQYF
>TRBV10-2|.|.|TRBJ2-5
TGCGCCAGCAGTGCCGGGGCGGGACGGACCCAGTACTTC
CASSAGAGRTQYF
>TRBV29-1|.|few|TRBJ2-7
TGCAGCGTTGAACTAGTTCCCTACGAGCAGTACTTC
CSVELVPYEQYF
>TRBV7-6|TRBD1|few|TRBJ1-1
TGTGCCAGCAGCTTCGGAGGGGGCTGGGACACTGAAGCTTTCTTT
CASSFGGGWDTEAFF
>TRBV7-2|TRBD2|few|TRBJ2-5
TGTGCCAGCAGCGCTAGCGGGACAGAGACCCAGTACTTC
CASSASGTETQYF
>TRBV6-1|.|few|TRBJ1-2
TGTGCCAGCAGTGAAGCAGGGGACTATGGCTACACCTTC
CASSEAGDYGYTF
>TRBV5-1|TRBD1|few|TRBJ1-6
TGCGCCAGCAGCGGGGACAGTGCTAATTCACCCCTCCACTTT
CASSGDSANSPLHF
>TRBV30|.|few|TRBJ2-5
TGTGCCTGGAGCATGGCACCGTACCATTCCAAGACACAAGAGACCCAGTACTTC
CAWSMAPYHSKTQETQYF
>TRBV28|.|.|TRBJ2-5
TGTGCCAGCAGTACCACAGGACGCCTTCGCGTGGAGACCCAGTACTTC
CASSTTGRLRVETQYF
>TRBV7-2|.|.|TRBJ2-3
TGTGCCAGCAGCATCTCAAGCCGGTCCCGGACAGATACGCAGTATTTT
CASSISSRSRTDTQYF
>TRBV6-5|.|few|TRBJ2-5
TGTGCCAGCAGCCCCAATTTCGAGGGACAAGAGACCCAGTACTTC
CASSPNFEGQETQYF
>TRBV19|TRBD1|.|TRBJ1-5
TGTGCCAGTAGTTTCGGGACAGCTTATAGCAATCAGCCCCAGCATTTT
CASSFGTAYSNQPQHF
>TRBV2|.|.|TRBJ1-4
TGTGCCAGCATGCTCCGGGAAAAACTGTTTTTT
CASMLREKLFF
>TRBV4-1|TRBD1|.|TRBJ2-1
TGCGCCAGCTCGGACAGGGCAAGGGGCAATGAGCAGTTCTTC
CASSDRARGNEQFF
>TRBV19|.|.|TRBJ1-5
TGTGCCAGTAGCCCTCGGAGCGGTAATCAGCCCCAGCATTTT
CASSPRSGNQPQHF
>TRBV7-9|.|.|TRBJ2-1
TGTGCCAGCAGCTTACTCCTAGACTACAATGAGCAGTTCTTC
CASSLLLDYNEQFF
>TRBV11-3|.|.|TRBJ1-1
TGTGCCAGCAGTCGCGAATGGACTGAAGCTTTCTTT
CASSREWTEAFF
>TRBV18|TRBD1|.|TRBJ2-7
TGTGCCAGCTCACCTCAAGGGGGCAACGAGCAGTACTTC
CASSPQGGNEQYF
>TRBV2|.|few|TRBJ2-1
TGTGCCAGCAGGGCGGACGGGGCCTACAATGAGCAGTTCTTC
CASRADGAYNEQFF
>TRBV18|TRBD1|.|TRBJ1-1
TGTGCCAGCTCACCCGGACAGGGCCTAGAAGCTTTCTTT
CASSPGQGLEAFF
>TRBV5-4|.|.|TRBJ2-6
TGTGCCAGCAGCCTGGGCGGTGGGGCCAACGTCCTGACTTTC
CASSLGGGANVLTF